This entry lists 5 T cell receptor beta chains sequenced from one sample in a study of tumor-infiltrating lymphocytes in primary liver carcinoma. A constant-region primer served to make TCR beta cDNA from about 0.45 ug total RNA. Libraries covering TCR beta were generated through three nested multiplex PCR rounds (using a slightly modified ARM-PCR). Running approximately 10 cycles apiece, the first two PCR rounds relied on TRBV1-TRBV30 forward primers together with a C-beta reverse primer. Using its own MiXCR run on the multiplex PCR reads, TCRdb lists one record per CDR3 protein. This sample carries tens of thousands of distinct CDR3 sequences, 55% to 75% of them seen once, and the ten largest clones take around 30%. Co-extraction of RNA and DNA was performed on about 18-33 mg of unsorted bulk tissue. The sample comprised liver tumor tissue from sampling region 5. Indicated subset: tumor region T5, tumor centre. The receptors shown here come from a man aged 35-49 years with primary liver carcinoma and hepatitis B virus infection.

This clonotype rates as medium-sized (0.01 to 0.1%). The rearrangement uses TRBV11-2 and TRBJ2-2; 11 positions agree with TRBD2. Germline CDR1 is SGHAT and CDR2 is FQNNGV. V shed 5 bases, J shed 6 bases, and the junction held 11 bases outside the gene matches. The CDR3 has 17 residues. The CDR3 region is CASSAGLAVSPAGELFF. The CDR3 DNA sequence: TGTGCCAGCAGCGCGGGACTAGCGGTCTCCCCGGCCGGGGAGCTGTTTTTT.

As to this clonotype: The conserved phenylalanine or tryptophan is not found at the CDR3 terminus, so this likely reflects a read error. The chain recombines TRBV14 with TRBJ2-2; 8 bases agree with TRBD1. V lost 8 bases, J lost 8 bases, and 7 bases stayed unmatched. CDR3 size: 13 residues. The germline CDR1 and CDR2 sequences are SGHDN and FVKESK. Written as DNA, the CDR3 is TGTGCCAGCGCGACGACAGGGGCAGGGGAGCTGTTTTCT. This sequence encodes CASATTGAGELFS.

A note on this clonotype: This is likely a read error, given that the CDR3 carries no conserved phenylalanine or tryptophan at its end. This CDR3 reads CASSFRIGRLQESQYL. CDR3 DNA: TGTGCCAGCAGTTTTCGCATCGGGAGGCTGCAAGAGAGCCAGTACTTA. V and J are TRBV28 and TRBJ2-5, with TRBD2 matching over 7 bases. Germline values: CDR1 MDHEN, CDR2 SYDVKM. The CDR3 spans 16 residues.

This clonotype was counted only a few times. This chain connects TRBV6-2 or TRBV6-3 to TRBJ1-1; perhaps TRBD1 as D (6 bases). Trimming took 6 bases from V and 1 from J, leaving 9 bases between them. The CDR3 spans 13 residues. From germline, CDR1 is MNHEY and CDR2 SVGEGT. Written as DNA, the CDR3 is TGTGCCAGCAGCAGGGGTGGGAACACTGAAGCTTTCTTT. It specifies CASSRGGNTEAFF.

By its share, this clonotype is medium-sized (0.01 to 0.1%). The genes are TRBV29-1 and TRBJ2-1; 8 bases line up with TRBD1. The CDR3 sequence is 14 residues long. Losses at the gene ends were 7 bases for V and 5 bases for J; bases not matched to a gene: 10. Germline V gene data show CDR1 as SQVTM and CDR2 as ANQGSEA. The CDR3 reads CSAVSGTGNNEQFF. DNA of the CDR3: TGCAGCGCCGTCTCCGGGACAGGCAACAATGAGCAGTTCTTC.